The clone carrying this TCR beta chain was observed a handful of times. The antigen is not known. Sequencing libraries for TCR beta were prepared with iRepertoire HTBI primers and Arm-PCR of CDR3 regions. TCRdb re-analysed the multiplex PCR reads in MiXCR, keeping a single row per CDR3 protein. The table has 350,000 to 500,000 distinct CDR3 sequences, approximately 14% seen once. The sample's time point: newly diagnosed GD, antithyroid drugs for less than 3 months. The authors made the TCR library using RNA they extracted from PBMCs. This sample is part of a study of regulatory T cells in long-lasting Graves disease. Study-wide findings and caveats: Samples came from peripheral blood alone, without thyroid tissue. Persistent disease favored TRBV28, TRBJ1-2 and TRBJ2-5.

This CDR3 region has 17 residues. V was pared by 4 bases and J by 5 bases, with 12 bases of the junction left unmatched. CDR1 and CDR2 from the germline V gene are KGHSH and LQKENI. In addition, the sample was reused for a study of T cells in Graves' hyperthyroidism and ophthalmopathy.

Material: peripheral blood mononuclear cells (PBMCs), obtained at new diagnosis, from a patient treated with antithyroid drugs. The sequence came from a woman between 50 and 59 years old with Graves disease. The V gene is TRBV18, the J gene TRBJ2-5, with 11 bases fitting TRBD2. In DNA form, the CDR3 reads TGTGCCAGCTCACTAGCCTCTCTAGCGGGAGGACTGGAGACCCAGTACTTC. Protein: CASSLASLAGGLETQYF. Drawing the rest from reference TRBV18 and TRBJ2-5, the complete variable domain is NAGVMQNPRHLVRRRGQEARLRCSPMKGHSHVYWYRQLPEEGLKFMVYLQKENIIDESGMPKERFSAEFPKEGPSILRIQQVVRGDSAAYFCASSLASLAGGLETQYFGPGTRLLVL.